The clone carrying this TCR beta chain is a singleton in its sample. As yet, its antigen is unknown. This sample was taken from a study of T cell responses to AZD1222 COVID-19 vaccine. General study results and limits: Clonal diversity was possibly underestimated; the donors were predominantly white British and more often female. As reported, nearly half of all spike-specific TCRs target variant regions that are unmutated. Among AZD1222 vaccinees, only 5 to 7 were seropositive at baseline.

Repertoires were generated with immunoSEQ multiplex PCR, while TCRdb's copy carries only in-frame clones and drops some. This repertoire shows 110,000 to 150,000 clones, approximately 90% found once; its top ten account for 2.5% to 4%. The CDR3 runs to 15 residues. The ends were cut back, 0 bases at V and 5 bases at J, with 13 bases in the middle. Germline lookup yields CDR1 LGHNT and CDR2 FRNRAP. Analysis merged second doses at about 4 or about 12 weeks. This material consisted of peripheral blood, taken 28 days after the second AZD1222 dose. This receptor was taken from an adult who received the AZD1222 COVID-19 vaccine. This chain joins TRBV12-5 and TRBJ1-1; possible D gene TRBD1, 6 bases. This CDR3 is CASGLVLGRGTEAFF. In nucleotides, the CDR3 is TGTGCTAGTGGTTTGGTACTTGGCAGGGGTACTGAAGCTTTCTTT. Looking up the rest from reference TRBV12-5 and TRBJ1-1 gives the full variable domain: DARVTQTPRHKVTEMGQEVTMRCQPILGHNTVFWYRQTMMQGLELLAYFRNRAPLDDSGMPKDRFSAEMPDATLATLKIQPSEPRDSAVYFCASGLVLGRGTEAFFGQGTRLTVV.